A single sample gave rise to the 14 T cell receptor beta chains below, sequenced in a study of blood T cell repertoires in COVID-19. The table came from immunoSEQ multiplex PCR; TCRdb's copy has only in-frame clones and leaves some out. Seen here are under 300,000 clones, about 79% observed once, and the top ten hold 9.6%. Input material: peripheral blood. These TCRs come from an elderly woman with acute or convalescent COVID-19.

The J gene is TRBJ2-3, the V gene TRBV2; 8 bases line up with TRBD1. V shed 5 bases, J shed 4 bases, and the junction held 2 bases outside the gene matches. CDR3 length: 13 amino acids. CDR1 is SNHLY, CDR2 FYNNEI, per germline. This CDR3 is CASSTDRADTQYF. In DNA form, the CDR3 reads TGTGCCAGCAGTACGGACAGGGCAGATACGCAGTATTTT.

The gene calls are TRBV6-6 and TRBJ1-4, with 7 positions matching TRBD1. There are 14 residues in the CDR3. CDR1 is MNHNY and CDR2 is SVGAGI in the germline V gene (reference sequence). The junction had 5 bases not matched to a gene; V was cut back by 2 bases and J by 8 bases. The CDR3 spells CASSYRQGGEKLFF. CDR3 nucleotides: TGTGCCAGCAGTTACCGACAGGGCGGGGAAAAACTGTTTTTT.

The chain carries TRBV2 and TRBJ2-1, with D possibly matching TRBD1 (6 bases). This CDR3 comprises 14 residues. The germline V and J ends were trimmed by 8 bases and 10 bases, with 21 bases remaining between them. The germline V gene encodes CDR1 SNHLY and CDR2 FYNNEI. The CDR3 spells CASSTTTGSGEQFF. Here the CDR3 DNA reads TGTGCCAGCTCCACTACGACAGGCTCTGGGGAGCAGTTCTTC.

The chain carries TRBV24-1 and TRBJ2-2; 10 nucleotides agree with TRBD2. Germline V gives CDR1 KGHDR, CDR2 SFDVKD. Losses at the gene ends were 4 bases for V and 2 bases for J; bases not matched to a gene: 6. The CDR3 runs 17 residues. The CDR3 reads CATSDNLAGVNTGELFF. The DNA of the CDR3 is TGTGCCACCAGTGACAACCTAGCGGGGGTTAACACCGGGGAGCTGTTTTTT.

J is TRBJ2-1 and V is TRBV6-6; perhaps TRBD2 as D (5 bases). The V end was cut by 7 bases, the J end by 9 bases, with 13 bases between. CDR1 is MNHNY, CDR2 SVGAGI, per germline (reference sequence). The CDR3 sequence is 12 residues long. The CDR3 DNA is TGTGCCAGCACCGTAGCGATCGGTGAGCAGTTCTTC. This gives the protein CASTVAIGEQFF.

The chain recombines TRBV12-3 or TRBV12-4 with TRBJ2-5; a possible D gene is TRBD2 (5 bases). Deletions cut 5 bases from V and 6 bases from J, with 7 bases between. The CDR3 consists of 11 residues. Here the CDR3 reads CASSREKTQYF. The CDR3 DNA reads as TGTGCCAGCAGTCGGGAAAAGACCCAGTACTTC.

This sequence joins TRBV19 and TRBJ2-3; no firm D call. Trimming stripped 4 bases from V and 2 bases from J, with 10 bases between. This CDR3 spans 14 amino acids. From germline, CDR1 is LNHDA and CDR2 SQIVND (reference sequence). The CDR3 nucleotides read TGTGCCAGTAGTAACAGTCAGCTCACAGATACGCAGTATTTT. The encoded protein is CASSNSQLTDTQYF.

The gene calls are TRBV7-3 and TRBJ2-1, with 9 bases matching TRBD2. V shed 5 bases and J 4 bases; nucleotides not matched to a gene: 12. There are 17 residues in the CDR3. Germline CDR1 SGHTA, CDR2 FQGTGA. Here the CDR3 DNA reads TGTGCCAGCAGCCCCAGGCCCGGACTAGCGAGATACAATGAGCAGTTCTTC. It translates to CASSPRPGLARYNEQFF.

V and J are TRBV5-4 and TRBJ2-1, with 7 bases lining up with TRBD1. Looked up from germline, CDR1 is SGHNT and CDR2 is YYREEE (reference sequence). V was clipped by 4 bases and J by 2 bases; unmatched bases: 9. The CDR3 loop spans 16 amino acids. As DNA, the CDR3 is TGTGCCAGCAGCGCCCCACAGGGGCCGGCCTACAATGAGCAGTTCTTC. The encoded protein is CASSAPQGPAYNEQFF.

This clone was counted once. The rearrangement links TRBV3-1 (or the pseudogene TRBV3-2) to TRBJ1-5; perhaps TRBD1 as D (5 bases). The V gene's germline CDR1 is LGHDT and CDR2 YNNKEL (reference sequence). The CDR3 is 16 residues long. V lost 1 base, J lost 0 bases, and 10 bases lay in between. CDR3 sequence (DNA): TGTGCCAGCAGCCAAGGGGGGGGTTATAGCAATCAGCCCCAGCATTTT. Translated: CASSQGGGYSNQPQHF.

The rearrangement uses TRBV19 and TRBJ1-1; D not certain. Per germline, CDR1 LNHDA and CDR2 SQIVND (reference sequence). The length of the CDR3 is 11 residues. The V end lost 8 bases, the J end lost 7 bases, and 11 bases lay between the germline ends. The CDR3 nucleotides read TGTGCCAGTCACACCCGGGGTGAAGCTTTCTTT. Amino acids: CASHTRGEAFF.

The chain couples TRBV5-5 to TRBJ1-6, with 7 bases that match TRBD1. V dropped 2 bases and J dropped 7; count of bases not matched to a gene: 0. CDR3 length: 13 residues. Germline V lookup: CDR1 SGHKS, CDR2 YYEKEE (reference sequence). The CDR3 DNA reads as TGTGCCAGCAGCTTACAGGGGAATTCACCCCTCCACTTT. It codes for CASSLQGNSPLHF.

This chain uses TRBV30 with TRBJ1-1, with D hard to call. The ends were cut back, 5 bases at V and 0 bases at J, with 10 bases in the middle. The CDR3 totals 13 residues. Germline CDR1 GTSNPN, CDR2 SVGIG (reference sequence). CDR3 bases: TGTGCCTGGGGGCGGGAAATGAACACTGAAGCTTTCTTT. Translated: CAWGREMNTEAFF.

The chain recombines TRBV6-5 with TRBJ2-3, with 7 positions matching TRBD1. Germline CDR1 reads MNHEY; CDR2 reads SVGAGI. V lost 6 bases, J lost 1 base, and 4 bases stayed unmatched. The CDR3 is 14 residues long. The chain's CDR3 is CASRQTGRTDTQYF. The DNA for the CDR3 is TGTGCCAGCAGGCAGACAGGGCGCACAGATACGCAGTATTTT.